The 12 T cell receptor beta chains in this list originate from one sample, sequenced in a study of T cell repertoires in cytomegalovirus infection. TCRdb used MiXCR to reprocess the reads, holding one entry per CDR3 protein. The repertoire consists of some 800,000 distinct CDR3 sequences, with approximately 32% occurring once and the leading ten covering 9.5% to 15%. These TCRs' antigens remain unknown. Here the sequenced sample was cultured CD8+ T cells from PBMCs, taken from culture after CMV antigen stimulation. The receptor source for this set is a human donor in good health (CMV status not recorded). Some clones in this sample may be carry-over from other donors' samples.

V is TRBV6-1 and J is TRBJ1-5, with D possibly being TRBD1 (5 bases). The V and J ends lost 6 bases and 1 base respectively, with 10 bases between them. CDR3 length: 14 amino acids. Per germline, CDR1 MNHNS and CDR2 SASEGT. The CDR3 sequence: CASRVGDSNQPQHF. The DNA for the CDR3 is TGTGCCAGCAGAGTAGGGGACAGCAATCAGCCCCAGCATTTT.

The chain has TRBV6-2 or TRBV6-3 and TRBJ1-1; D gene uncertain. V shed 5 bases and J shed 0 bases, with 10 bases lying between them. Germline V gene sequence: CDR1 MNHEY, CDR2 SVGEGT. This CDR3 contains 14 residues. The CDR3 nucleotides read TGTGCCAGCAGTCCCGACATCATGAACACTGAAGCTTTCTTT. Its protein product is CASSPDIMNTEAFF.

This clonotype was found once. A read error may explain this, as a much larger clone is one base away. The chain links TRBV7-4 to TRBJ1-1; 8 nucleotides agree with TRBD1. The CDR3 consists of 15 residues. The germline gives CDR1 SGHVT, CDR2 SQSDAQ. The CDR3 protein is CANSLYRTGNPEAFF. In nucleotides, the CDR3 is TGTGCCAACAGCTTATATAGGACAGGGAACCCTGAAGCTTTCTTT.

The CDR3 coding sequence is TGTGCCAGCAGTTTAATTTGGAGCGGGGACTCCTGGCAGTTCTTC. Residues: CASSLIWSGDSWQFF. The rearrangement joins TRBV27 to TRBJ2-1; 7 bases match TRBD2. CDR1 and CDR2 (germline): MNHEY, SMNVEV (reference sequence). The ends lost 2 bases at V and 12 bases at J; junction bases unmatched: 13. The CDR3 is made up of 15 amino acids.

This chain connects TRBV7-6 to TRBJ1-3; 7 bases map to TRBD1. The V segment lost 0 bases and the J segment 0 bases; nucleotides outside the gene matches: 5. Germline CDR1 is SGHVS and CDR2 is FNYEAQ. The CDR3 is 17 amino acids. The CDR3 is CASSLAGQPLSGNTIYF. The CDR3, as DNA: TGTGCCAGCAGCTTAGCGGGACAGCCGCTCTCTGGAAACACCATATATTTT.

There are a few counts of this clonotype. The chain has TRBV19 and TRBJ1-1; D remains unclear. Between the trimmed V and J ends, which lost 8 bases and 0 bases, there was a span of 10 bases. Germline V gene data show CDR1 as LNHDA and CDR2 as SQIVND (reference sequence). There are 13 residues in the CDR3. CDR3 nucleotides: TGTGCCAGTGGGTTTGGAGTGAACACTGAAGCTTTCTTT. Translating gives CASGFGVNTEAFF.

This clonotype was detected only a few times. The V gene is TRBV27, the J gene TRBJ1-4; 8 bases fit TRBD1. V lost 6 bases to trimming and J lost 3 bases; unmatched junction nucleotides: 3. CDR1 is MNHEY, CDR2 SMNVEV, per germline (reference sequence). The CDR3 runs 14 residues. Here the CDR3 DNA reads TGTGCCAGCAGGTCGACAGGGGCTAATGAAAAACTGTTTTTT. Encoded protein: CASRSTGANEKLFF.

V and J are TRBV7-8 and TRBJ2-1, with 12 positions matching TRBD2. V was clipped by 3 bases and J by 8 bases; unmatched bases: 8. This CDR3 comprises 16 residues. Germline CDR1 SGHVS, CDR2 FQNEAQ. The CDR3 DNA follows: TGTGCCAGCAGCTTCCGACTAGCGGGGGTTCCAGATGAGCAGTTCTTC. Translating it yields CASSFRLAGVPDEQFF.

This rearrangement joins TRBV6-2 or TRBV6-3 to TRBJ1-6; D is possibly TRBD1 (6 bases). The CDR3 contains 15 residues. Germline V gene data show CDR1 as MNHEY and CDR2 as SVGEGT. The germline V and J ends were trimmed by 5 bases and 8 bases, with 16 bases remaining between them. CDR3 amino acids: CASSKKQGNDSPLHF. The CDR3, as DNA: TGTGCCAGCAGTAAGAAACAGGGTAATGATTCACCCCTCCACTTT.

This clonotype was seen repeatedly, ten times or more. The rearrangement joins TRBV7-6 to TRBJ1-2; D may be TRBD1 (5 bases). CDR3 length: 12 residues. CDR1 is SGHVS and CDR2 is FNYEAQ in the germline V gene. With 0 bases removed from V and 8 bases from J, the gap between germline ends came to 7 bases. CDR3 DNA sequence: TGTGCCAGCAGCTTAGCAGGGGTAGGCTACACCTTC. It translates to CASSLAGVGYTF.

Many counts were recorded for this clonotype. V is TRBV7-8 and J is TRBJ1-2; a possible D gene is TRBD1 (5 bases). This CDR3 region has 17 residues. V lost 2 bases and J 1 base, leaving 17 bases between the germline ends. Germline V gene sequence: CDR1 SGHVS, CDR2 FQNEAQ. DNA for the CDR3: TGTGCCAGCAGCTTATCCCGGGACGTTACGGATAACTATGGCTACACCTTC. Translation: CASSLSRDVTDNYGYTF.

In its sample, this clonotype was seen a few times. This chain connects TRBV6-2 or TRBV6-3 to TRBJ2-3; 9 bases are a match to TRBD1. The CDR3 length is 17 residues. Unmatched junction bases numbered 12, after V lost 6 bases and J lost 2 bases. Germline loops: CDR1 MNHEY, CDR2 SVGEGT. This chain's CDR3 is CASSPRDREDFTDTQYF. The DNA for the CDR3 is TGTGCCAGCAGCCCCAGGGACAGGGAAGACTTCACAGATACGCAGTATTTT.